This entry is about one TCR beta chain. This entry comes from a study of blood T cell repertoires in COVID-19. Study as a whole: Samples of COVID-19 (acute and convalescent) were obtained from the United States, Italy and Spain.

Original methodology: Estimation of nucleated cell counts relied on the amplification of reference gene primers. Clones were sequenced by immunoSEQ multiplex PCR, and TCRdb holds only the in-frame ones, with some missing. That table gives V, J and clone size, and the DNA gave D and trimming. The sample lists around 200,000 clones, around 90% seen once, with 2.7% in the top ten. The germline CDR1 and CDR2 sequences are SGHRS and YFSETQ. The CDR3 length is 16 residues. Deletions cut 6 bases from V and 6 bases from J, with 21 bases between. Sequencing was carried out using peripheral blood. This rearrangement joins TRBV5-1 to TRBJ1-4, with a possible D match to TRBD1 (5 bases). This TCR was recovered from a man aged 40-50 years with active or convalescent COVID-19. The CDR3 is CASTGGPGLAHEKLFF. CDR3 sequence (DNA): TGCGCCAGCACCGGAGGTCCGGGACTAGCTCATGAAAAACTGTTTTTT.